This entry is about one T cell receptor beta chain. Antigen specificity is unknown. cDNA libraries for TCR alpha and TCR beta, carrying sample barcodes and UMIs, came from 5'RACE with constant-segment primers. MiXCR, applied by TCRdb to the 5' RACE reads, yields one record per CDR3 protein. The sample yields roughly 150,000 distinct CDR3 sequences, roughly 14% seen once. Trimming took 2 bases from V and 3 from J, leaving 7 bases between them. Germline assignment: CDR1 LGHDT and CDR2 YNNKEL (reference sequence). The CDR3 totals 13 residues. The data derive from a study of T-cell memory formation after mild COVID-19. Points from the study as a whole: Pre-infection memory already had some responding clones, implying cross-reactive memory joined. Contracting clones from day 15 to 85 showed balanced CD4/CD8; later expanders favored CD4+.

The sequencing input was PBMCs or a T cell subset sorted from them (not recorded which). The sequence came from an adult woman who had mild COVID-19 (a few samples of this study predate the infection). Cell type and time point are not known. The rearrangement uses TRBV3-1 and TRBJ1-1; D is undetermined. The CDR3 DNA is TGTGCCAGCAGCCAAATAGGATACACTGAAGCTTTCTTT. Its translation: CASSQIGYTEAFF.